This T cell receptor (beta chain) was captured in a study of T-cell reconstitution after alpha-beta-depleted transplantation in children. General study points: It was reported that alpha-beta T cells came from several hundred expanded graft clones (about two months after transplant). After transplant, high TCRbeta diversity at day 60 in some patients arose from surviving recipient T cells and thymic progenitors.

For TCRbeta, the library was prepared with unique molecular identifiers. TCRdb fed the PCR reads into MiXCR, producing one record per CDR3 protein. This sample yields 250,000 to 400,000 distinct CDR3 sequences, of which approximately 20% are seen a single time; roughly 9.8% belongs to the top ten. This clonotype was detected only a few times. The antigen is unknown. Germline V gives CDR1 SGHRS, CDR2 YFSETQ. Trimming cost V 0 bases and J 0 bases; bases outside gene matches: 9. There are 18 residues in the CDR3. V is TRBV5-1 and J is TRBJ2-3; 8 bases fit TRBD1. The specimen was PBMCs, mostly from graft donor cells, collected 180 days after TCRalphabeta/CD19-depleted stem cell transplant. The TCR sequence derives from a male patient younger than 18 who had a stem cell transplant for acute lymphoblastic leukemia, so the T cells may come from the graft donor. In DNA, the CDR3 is TGCGCCAGCAGCTTGGCAGGGGGCCGGAGTGCTAGCACAGATACGCAGTATTTT. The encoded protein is CASSLAGGRSASTDTQYF.